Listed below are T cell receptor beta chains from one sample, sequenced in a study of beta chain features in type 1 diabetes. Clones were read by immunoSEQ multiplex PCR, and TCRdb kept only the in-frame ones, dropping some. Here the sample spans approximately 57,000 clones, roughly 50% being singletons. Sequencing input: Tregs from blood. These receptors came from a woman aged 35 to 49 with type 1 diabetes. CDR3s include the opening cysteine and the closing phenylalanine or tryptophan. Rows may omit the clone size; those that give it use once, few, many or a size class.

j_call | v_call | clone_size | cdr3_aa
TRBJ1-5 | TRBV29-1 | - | CSVVTGGAGQPQHF
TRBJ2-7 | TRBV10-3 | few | CAISDQGKSDEQYF
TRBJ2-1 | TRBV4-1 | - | CASSQDDWSSYNEQFF
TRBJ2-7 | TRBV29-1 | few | CSVSLAGGDEQYF
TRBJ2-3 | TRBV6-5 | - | CASSYGGSVDTQYF
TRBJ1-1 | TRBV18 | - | CASSLAGTANTEAFF
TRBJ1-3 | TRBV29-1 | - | CSVSKSSGNTIYF
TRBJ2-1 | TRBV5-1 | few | CASSWTGATEQFF
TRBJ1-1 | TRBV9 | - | CASSATGMRFTEAFF
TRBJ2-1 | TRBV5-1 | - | CASSGTGGIYNEQFF
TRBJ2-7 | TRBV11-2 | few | CASSPRGTSGILAEQYF
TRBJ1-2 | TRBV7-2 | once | CASSLQGTNYGYTF
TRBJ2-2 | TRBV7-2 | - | CASSRRQGATGELFF
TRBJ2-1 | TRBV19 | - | CASTFSGGAANEQFF
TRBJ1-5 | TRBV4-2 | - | CASSSLRLQPQHF
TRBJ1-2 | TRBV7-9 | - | CASSFVSRTGHYGYTF
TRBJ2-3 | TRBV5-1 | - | CASSPGTGATDTQYF
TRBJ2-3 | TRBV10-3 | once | CAISESKAGGLDTQYF
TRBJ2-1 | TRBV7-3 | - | CASSLMAVTTDGEQFF
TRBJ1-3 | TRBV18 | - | CASSPPGQAAGNTIYF
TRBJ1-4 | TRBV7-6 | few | CASSLQTVLNEKLFF
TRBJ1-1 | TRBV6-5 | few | CASSYPLMNTEAFF
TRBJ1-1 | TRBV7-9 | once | CASSPQGQLTYGSTEAFF
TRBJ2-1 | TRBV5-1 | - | CASSLELAGGLSNEQFF
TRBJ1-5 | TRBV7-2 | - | CASSPGGGNQPQHF
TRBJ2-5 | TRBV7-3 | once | CASSPRQGGETQYF
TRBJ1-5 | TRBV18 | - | CASSPWTAPDSNQPQHF
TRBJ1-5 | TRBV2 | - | CASSVDRDNQPQHF
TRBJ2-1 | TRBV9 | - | CASSPTINEQFF
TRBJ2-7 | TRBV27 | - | CASSFLRGRLADYEQYF
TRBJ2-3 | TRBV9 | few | CASSTPLGGGTDTQYF
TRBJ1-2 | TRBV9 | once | CASSPRLTYGYTF
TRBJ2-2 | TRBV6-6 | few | CASSYVGGANTGELFF
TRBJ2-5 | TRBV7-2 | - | CASSSTSLETQYF
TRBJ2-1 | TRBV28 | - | CAGSDLAGGSSEQFF
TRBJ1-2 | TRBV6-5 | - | CASSLTGSANYGYTF
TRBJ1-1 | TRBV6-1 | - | CASNRVGNTEAFF
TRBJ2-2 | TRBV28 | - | CASLGQGRNTGELFF
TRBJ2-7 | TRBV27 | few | CASSFSTSGSYEQYF
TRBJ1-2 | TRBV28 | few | CASSPPFRGDGYTF
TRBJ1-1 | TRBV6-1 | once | CANSQVVGGTEAFF
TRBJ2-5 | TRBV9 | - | CASSVSGSVETQYF
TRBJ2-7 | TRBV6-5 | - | CASSYGGRGYEQYF
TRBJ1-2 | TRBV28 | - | CASSFGGVSYGYTF
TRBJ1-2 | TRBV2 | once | CASSPVRVGYTF
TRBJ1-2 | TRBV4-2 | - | CASSQAGSYGYTF
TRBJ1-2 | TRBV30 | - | CAWSRSQYTF
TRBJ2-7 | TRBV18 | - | CASSPGPTYEQYF